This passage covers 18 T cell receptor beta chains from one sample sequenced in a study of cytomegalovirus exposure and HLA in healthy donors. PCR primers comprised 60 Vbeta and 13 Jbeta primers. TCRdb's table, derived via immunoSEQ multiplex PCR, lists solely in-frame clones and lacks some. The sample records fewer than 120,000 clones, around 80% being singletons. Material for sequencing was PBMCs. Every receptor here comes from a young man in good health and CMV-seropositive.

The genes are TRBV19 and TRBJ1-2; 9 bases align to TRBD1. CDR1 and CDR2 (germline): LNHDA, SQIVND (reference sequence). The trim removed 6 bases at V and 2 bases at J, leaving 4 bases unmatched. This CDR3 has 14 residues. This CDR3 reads CASRTGGSNYGYTF. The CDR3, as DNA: TGTGCCAGTAGGACAGGGGGTTCGAACTATGGCTACACCTTC.

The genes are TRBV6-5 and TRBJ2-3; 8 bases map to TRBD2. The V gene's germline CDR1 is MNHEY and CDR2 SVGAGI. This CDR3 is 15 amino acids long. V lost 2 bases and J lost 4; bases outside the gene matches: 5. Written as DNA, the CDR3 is TGTGCCAGCAGTTACATGCGGGGGGCCCCAGATACGCAGTATTTT. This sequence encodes CASSYMRGAPDTQYF.

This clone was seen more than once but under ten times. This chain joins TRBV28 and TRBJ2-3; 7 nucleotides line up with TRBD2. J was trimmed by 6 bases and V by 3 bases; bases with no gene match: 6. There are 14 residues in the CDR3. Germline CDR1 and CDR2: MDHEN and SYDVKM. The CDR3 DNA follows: TGTGCCAGCAGTTTGGGGGAGGGATATGATACGCAGTATTTT. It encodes CASSLGEGYDTQYF.

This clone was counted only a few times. CDR3 region: CASSSQGPDQPQHF. CDR3 sequence (DNA): TGCGCCAGCAGCTCACAGGGACCGGATCAGCCCCAGCATTTT. The chain joins TRBV5-1 to TRBJ1-5; the D gene is possibly TRBD1 (6 bases). Germline-derived CDR1 and CDR2 are SGHRS and YFSETQ. Deletions cut 3 bases from V and 5 bases from J, with 12 bases between. This CDR3 comprises 14 residues. Variable domain in full (rest from reference TRBV5-1 and TRBJ1-5): KAGVTQTPRYLIKTRGQQVTLSCSPISGHRSVSWYQQTPGQGLQFLFEYFSETQRNKGNFPGRFSGRQFSNSRSEMNVSTLELGDSALYLCASSSQGPDQPQHFGDGTRLSIL.

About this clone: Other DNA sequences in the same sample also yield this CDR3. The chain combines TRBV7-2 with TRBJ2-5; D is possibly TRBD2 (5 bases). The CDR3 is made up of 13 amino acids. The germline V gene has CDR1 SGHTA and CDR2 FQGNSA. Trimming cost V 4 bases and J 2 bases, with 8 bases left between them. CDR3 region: CASSSGIQETQYF. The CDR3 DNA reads TGTGCCAGCAGCTCCGGGATTCAAGAGACCCAGTACTTC.

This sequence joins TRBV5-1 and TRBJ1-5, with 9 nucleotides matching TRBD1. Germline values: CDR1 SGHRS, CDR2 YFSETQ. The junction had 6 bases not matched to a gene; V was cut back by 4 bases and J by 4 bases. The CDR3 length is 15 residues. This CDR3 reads CASSPTGGPNQPQHF. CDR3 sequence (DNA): TGCGCCAGCAGCCCTACAGGGGGCCCAAATCAGCCCCAGCATTTT.

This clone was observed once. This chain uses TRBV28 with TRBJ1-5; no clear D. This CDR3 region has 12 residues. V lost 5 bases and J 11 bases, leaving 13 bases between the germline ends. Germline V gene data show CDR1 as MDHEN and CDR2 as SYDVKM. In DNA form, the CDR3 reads TGTGCCAGCAGTCCGACGAAGGGAGCCCAGCATTTT. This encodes CASSPTKGAQHF.

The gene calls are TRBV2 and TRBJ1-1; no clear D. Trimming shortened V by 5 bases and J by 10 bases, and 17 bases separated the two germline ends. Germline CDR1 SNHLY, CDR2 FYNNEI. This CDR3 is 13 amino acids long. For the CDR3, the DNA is TGTGCCAGCAGTTTATTTGAGACGGAGGGAGCTTTCTTT. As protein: CASSLFETEGAFF.

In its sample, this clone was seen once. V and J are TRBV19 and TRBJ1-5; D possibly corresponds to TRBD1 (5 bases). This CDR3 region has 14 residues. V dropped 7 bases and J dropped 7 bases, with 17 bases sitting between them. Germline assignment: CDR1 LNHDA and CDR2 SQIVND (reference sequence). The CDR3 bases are TGTGCCAGTACCATGGGGGGACGAGGCCAGCCCCAGCATTTT. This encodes CASTMGGRGQPQHF.

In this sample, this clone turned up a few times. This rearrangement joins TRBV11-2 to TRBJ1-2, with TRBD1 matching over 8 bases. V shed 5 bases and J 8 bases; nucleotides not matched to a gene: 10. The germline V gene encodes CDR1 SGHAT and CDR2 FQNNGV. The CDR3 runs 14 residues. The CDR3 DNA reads TGTGCCAGCAGCGCTCTGACAGGGGCCCCGGGCTACACCTTC. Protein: CASSALTGAPGYTF.

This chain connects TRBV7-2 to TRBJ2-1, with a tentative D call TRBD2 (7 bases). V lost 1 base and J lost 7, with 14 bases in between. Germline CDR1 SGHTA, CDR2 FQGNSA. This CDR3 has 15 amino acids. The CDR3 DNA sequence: TGTGCCAGCAGCTTAGTAGAGGGGGGGTGGAATGAGCAGTTCTTC. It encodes CASSLVEGGWNEQFF.

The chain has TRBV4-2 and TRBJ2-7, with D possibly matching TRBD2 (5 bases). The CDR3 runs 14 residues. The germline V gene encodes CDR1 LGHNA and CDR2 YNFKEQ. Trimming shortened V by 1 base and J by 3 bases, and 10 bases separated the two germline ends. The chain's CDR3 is CASSQGEQYYEQYF. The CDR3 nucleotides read TGTGCCAGCAGCCAAGGGGAGCAGTACTACGAGCAGTACTTC.

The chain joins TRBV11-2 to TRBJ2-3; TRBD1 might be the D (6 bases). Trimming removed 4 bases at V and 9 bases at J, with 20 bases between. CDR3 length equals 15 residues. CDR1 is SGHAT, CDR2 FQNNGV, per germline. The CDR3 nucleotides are TGTGCCAGCAGCTCCACATCGCCCCGGACAGTCACGCAGTATTTT. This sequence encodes CASSSTSPRTVTQYF.

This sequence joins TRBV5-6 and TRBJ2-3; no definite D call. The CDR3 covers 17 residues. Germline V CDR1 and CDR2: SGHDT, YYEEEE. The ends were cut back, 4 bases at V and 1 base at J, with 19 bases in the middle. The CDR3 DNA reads TGTGCCAGCAGCAGAATAATAGCATTGCAAGGCACAGATACGCAGTATTTT. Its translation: CASSRIIALQGTDTQYF.

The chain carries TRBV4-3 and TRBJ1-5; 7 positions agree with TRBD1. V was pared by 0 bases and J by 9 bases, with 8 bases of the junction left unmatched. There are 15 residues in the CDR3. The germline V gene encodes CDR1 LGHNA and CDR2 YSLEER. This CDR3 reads CASSQDLQGLGPQHF. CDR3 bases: TGCGCCAGCAGCCAAGATCTACAGGGGTTGGGGCCCCAGCATTTT.

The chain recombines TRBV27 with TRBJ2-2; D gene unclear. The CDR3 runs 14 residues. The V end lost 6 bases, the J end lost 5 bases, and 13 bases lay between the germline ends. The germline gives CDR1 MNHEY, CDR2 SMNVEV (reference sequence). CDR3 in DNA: TGTGCCAGCAGCGTCCAGTACGGGACCGGGGAGCTGTTTTTT. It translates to CASSVQYGTGELFF.

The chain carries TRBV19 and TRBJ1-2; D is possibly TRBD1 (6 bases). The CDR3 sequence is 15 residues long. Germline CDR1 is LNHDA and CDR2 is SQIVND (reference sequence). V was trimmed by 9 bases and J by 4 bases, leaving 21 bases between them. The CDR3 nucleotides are TGTGCCAGCTCACCCTTGGGGGGGCGCGCCTATGGCTACACCTTC. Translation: CASSPLGGRAYGYTF.

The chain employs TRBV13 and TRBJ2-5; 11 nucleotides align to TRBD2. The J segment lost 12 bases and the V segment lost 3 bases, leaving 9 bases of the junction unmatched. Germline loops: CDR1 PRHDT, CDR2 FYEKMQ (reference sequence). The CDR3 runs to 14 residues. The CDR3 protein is CASSFPGTSGIKYF. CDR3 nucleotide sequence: TGTGCCAGCAGCTTCCCCGGGACTAGCGGTATAAAGTACTTC. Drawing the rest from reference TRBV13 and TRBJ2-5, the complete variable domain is AAGVIQSPRHLIKEKRETATLKCYPIPRHDTVYWYQQGPGQDPQFLISFYEKMQSDKGSIPDRFSAQQFSDYHSELNMSSLELGDSALYFCASSFPGTSGIKYFGPGTRLLVL.